Following are 14 T cell receptor beta chains from one sample sequenced in a study of cytomegalovirus exposure and HLA in healthy donors. It was with 60 Vbeta and 13 Jbeta primers that the PCR ran. The method was immunoSEQ multiplex PCR; TCRdb's version includes in-frame clones alone and lacks a portion of them. Of about 100,000 clones in the sample, 77% were seen once. Sequencing used PBMCs. All receptors derive from a male donor in good health and CMV-seropositive.

The genes are TRBV9 and TRBJ2-1; D perhaps matches TRBD1 (6 bases). Trimming shortened V by 2 bases and J by 9 bases, and 15 bases separated the two germline ends. Germline V CDR1 and CDR2: SGDLS, YYNGEE. This CDR3 spans 14 amino acids. The CDR3 sequence is CASSVATGSGEQFF. The CDR3 bases are TGTGCCAGCAGCGTTGCAACAGGGTCGGGTGAGCAGTTCTTC.

The rearrangement links TRBV5-8 to TRBJ1-2, with D tentatively TRBD1 (5 bases). Germline CDR1 SGHTS, CDR2 YDEGEE. The CDR3 is 14 residues long. Trimming removed 7 bases at V and 0 bases at J, with 13 bases between. DNA of the CDR3: TGTGCCAGCTATCCGACAGCCGCTAACTATGGCTACACCTTC. Protein sequence: CASYPTAANYGYTF.

This clone appeared a few times. This rearrangement joins TRBV15 to TRBJ2-7; TRBD1 might be the D (6 bases). This CDR3 region has 15 residues. Germline assignment: CDR1 LNHNV and CDR2 YYDKDF (reference sequence). V lost 5 bases to trimming and J lost 5 bases, with 19 bases between them. The CDR3 DNA sequence: TGTGCCACCAGCTCCAGAGGGGGAGAGATTAACGAGCAGTACTTC. Protein product: CATSSRGGEINEQYF.

Of note for this clone: One end of the junction does not line up with germline, which may come from a read error. V usage is TRBV7-9 and J usage is TRBJ2-7; D perhaps matches TRBD2 (5 bases). Germline lookup yields CDR1 SEHNR and CDR2 FQNEAQ (reference sequence). The CDR3 is 8 residues long. CDR3 sequence reads: CSSSPPGF. The CDR3 DNA sequence: TGTTCCAGCAGCCCCCCGGGATTC.

This chain connects TRBV15 to TRBJ2-7; D is uncertain. Germline lookup yields CDR1 LNHNV and CDR2 YYDKDF (reference sequence). The V end was cut by 0 bases, the J end by 5 bases, with 11 bases between. The CDR3 has 14 residues. CDR3 DNA sequence: TGTGCCACCAGCAGAGATCGCAGTTACGACGAGCAGTACTTC. It is translated as CATSRDRSYDEQYF.

V usage is TRBV15 and J usage is TRBJ2-2; maybe TRBD1 (5 bases). The V end lost 0 bases, the J end lost 7 bases, and 9 bases lay between the germline ends. The CDR3 contains 14 residues. The germline gives CDR1 LNHNV, CDR2 YYDKDF (reference sequence). CDR3 nucleotide sequence: TGTGCCACCAGCAGAGACAGGGTGGGCGGGGAGCTGTTTTTT. Translating it yields CATSRDRVGGELFF.

This chain uses TRBV28 with TRBJ2-5; D is possibly TRBD1 (6 bases). The CDR3 consists of 13 residues. Germline CDR1 and CDR2: MDHEN and SYDVKM. Trimming left V 4 bases short and J 5 bases short, with 11 bases between. DNA of the CDR3: TGTGCCAGCAGTTACAGGGCTCGGGAGACCCAGTACTTC. It encodes CASSYRARETQYF.

The gene calls are TRBV28 and TRBJ2-2, with 9 bases that match TRBD1. Trimming took 8 bases from V and 4 from J; bases not matched to a gene: 8. CDR1 and CDR2 (germline): MDHEN, SYDVKM. CDR3 size: 15 residues. CDR3 in DNA: TGTGCCAGCCAATCCCGGGACAGGGCCACCGGGGAGCTGTTTTTT. Residues: CASQSRDRATGELFF.

V gene TRBV5-1 combines with J gene TRBJ2-1; D might be TRBD2 (6 bases). Per germline, CDR1 SGHRS and CDR2 YFSETQ. The CDR3 consists of 13 residues. V lost 7 bases to trimming and J lost 9 bases, with 17 bases between them. As DNA, the CDR3 is TGCGCCAGCCGGGACTCCCAAGGCGGTGAGCAGTTCTTC. Translation: CASRDSQGGEQFF.

Notes on this clone: Other DNA sequences within the sample encode an identical CDR3. V gene TRBV5-1 combines with J gene TRBJ2-1, with TRBD2 identical over 9 bases. V lost 4 bases, J lost 1 base, and 3 bases stayed unmatched. CDR1 is SGHRS, CDR2 YFSETQ, per germline. This CDR3 region has 15 residues. CDR3 bases: TGCGCCAGCAGCCCGACTAGCGGATCCTACAATGAGCAGTTCTTC. Translating gives CASSPTSGSYNEQFF. Filled out from reference TRBV5-1 and TRBJ2-1, the complete variable domain reads KAGVTQTPRYLIKTRGQQVTLSCSPISGHRSVSWYQQTPGQGLQFLFEYFSETQRNKGNFPGRFSGRQFSNSRSEMNVSTLELGDSALYLCASSPTSGSYNEQFFGPGTRLTVL.

This clone occurred a few times. The chain is built from TRBV6-6 and TRBJ2-1, with TRBD2 matching 7 bases. Trimming cost V 5 bases and J 3 bases; bases outside gene matches: 10. The CDR3 loop spans 16 amino acids. Germline CDR1 and CDR2: MNHNY and SVGAGI (reference sequence). The CDR3 DNA reads as TGTGCCAGCAGTACCGGCCGGACTAGGGACTACAATGAGCAGTTCTTC. Protein product: CASSTGRTRDYNEQFF.

This sequence joins TRBV7-9 and TRBJ1-5; D is unclear. The CDR3 spans 14 residues. Germline assignment: CDR1 SEHNR and CDR2 FQNEAQ (reference sequence). V shed 5 bases and J shed 5 bases, with 13 bases lying between them. The CDR3 DNA sequence: TGTGCCAGCAGCCCACCCGAGTTGGATCAGCCCCAGCATTTT. Protein product: CASSPPELDQPQHF.

V usage is TRBV7-9 and J usage is TRBJ1-2, with D hard to call. V was clipped by 5 bases and J by 0 bases, with 16 bases between them. The CDR3 sequence is 16 residues long. Per the germline V gene, CDR1 is SEHNR and CDR2 is FQNEAQ (reference sequence). CDR3 region: CASSPSGRSANYGYTF. The CDR3, as DNA: TGTGCCAGCAGCCCTTCGGGTCGTTCGGCTAACTATGGCTACACCTTC.

This rearrangement joins TRBV5-4 to TRBJ2-2, with a weak D call TRBD1 (6 bases). Trimming shortened V by 3 bases and J by 3 bases, and 9 bases separated the two germline ends. Germline V gives CDR1 SGHNT, CDR2 YYREEE (reference sequence). This CDR3 region has 14 residues. The CDR3, as DNA: TGTGCCAGCAGCTACAGGGTCGACACCGGGGAGCTGTTTTTT. Translated, it gives CASSYRVDTGELFF.